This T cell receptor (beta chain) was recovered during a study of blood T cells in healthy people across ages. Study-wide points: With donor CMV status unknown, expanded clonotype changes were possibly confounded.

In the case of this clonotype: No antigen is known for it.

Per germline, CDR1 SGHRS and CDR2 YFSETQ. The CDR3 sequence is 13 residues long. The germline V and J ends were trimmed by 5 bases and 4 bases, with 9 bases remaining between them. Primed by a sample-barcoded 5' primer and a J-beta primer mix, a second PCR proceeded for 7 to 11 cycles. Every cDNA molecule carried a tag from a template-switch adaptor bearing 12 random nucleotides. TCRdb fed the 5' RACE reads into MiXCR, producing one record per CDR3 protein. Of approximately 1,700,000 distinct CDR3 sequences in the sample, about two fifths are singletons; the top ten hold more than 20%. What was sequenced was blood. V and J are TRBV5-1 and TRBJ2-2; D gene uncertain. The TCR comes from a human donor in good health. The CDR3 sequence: CASRGSGTGELFF. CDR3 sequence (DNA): TGCGCCAGCAGGGGGTCGGGCACCGGGGAGCTGTTTTTT.